This T cell receptor (beta chain) was profiled in a study of cytomegalovirus exposure and HLA in healthy donors (dated by TCRdb to about 2017). With regard to the full study: A later analysis indicated that the 130 or so validation repertoires were generated on the platform also employed for the approximately 700 repertoires of the first cohort. The aim of the study was to test whether cataloging public T cell receptors could identify signatures of past pathogen exposure. To predict cytomegalovirus infection status, the study combined high-throughput TCR immunosequencing, statistical association of individual TCRs with disease status, and machine learning. A separate validation cohort of approximately 130 different subjects was used in addition to the 666-subject first cohort.

Study-wide conclusions, independent of this receptor: In both the original and validation cohorts, the classifier was reported to diagnose cytomegalovirus status with high specificity and sensitivity. All 120 or so repertoires were used to score co-occurrence in the validation cohort in a later analysis, because that analysis had no HLA typing for the cohort. A few of the identified cytomegalovirus-associated TCR beta chains were confirmed in vitro to be specific for cytomegalovirus antigens. The study gave a list of about 170 TCR beta chains associated with cytomegalovirus. It was suggested by the authors that the approach could potentially be generalized to other disease states and immunological phenotypes. Of the cluster scores, approximately 95% were above 0 in a later analysis, which found that TCRs clustered in the first cohort also tended to co-occur in the 95 to 150 validation repertoires. While some public TCRs were present in many individuals, most TCR sequences turned up only very rarely across donors.

Worth noting for this clone: This receptor's antigen is unknown. Base quality data are lacking; no much larger clone is found one base away.

The donors were included in the validation cohort of roughly 120 subjects, a group kept apart from the roughly 670-subject first cohort. The library was generated by the immunoSEQ multiplex PCR assay. The original pipeline was this. A statistical classification framework was built to diagnose cytomegalovirus status from the catalog of TCR beta chain sequences. TCRdb retrieved this table from immuneACCESS and kept in-frame rearrangements only. Not all clones are present; in checked studies, unresolved V genes account for under half, and no reason is known for the remainder. Clone size and V and J calls were adopted from that table, with D and trimming inferred from the DNA. The sample has fewer than 70,000 clones on record, about 93% of them singletons. In total, the top ten clones hold 2.5% to 3.5% of the sample. The germline V gene encodes CDR1 MDHEN and CDR2 SYDVKM. The CDR3 runs 15 amino acids, cysteine and phenylalanine included. The only DNA kept is the CDR3, 45 bases in frame from the first base. Relative to germline, V is 6 bases shorter and J is 8 bases shorter, with 19 bases between their ends.

Sequences were obtained from PBMCs. The V and J genes are TRBV28 and TRBJ1-4; TRBD1 is possibly the D segment (6 matching bases). The TCR was taken from a man between 18 and 35 years old in good health and CMV-seronegative. The DNA sequence is as follows: TGTGCCAGCAGCCCTGCGGGGGCAGGTCGAGAAAAACTGTTTTTT. It specifies CASSPAGAGREKLFF. The CDR3 plus the reference TRBV28 and TRBJ1-4 genes for the other parts give the full variable domain: DVKVTQSSRYLVKRTGEKVFLECVQDMDHENMFWYRQDPGLGLRLIYFSYDVKMKEKGDIPEGYSVSREKKERFSLILESASTNQTSMYLCASSPAGAGREKLFFGSGTQLSVL.